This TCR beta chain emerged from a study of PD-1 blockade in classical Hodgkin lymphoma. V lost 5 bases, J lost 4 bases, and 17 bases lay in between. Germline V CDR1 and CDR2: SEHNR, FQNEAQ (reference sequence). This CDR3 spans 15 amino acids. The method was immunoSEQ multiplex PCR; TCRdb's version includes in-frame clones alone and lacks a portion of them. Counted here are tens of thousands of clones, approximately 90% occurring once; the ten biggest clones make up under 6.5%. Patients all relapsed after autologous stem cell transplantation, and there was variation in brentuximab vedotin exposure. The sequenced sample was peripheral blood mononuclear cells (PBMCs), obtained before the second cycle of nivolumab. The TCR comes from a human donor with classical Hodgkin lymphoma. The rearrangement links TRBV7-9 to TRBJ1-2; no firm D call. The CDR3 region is CASSRSGGMGYGYTF. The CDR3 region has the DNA TGTGCCAGCAGCCGCTCAGGCGGGATGGGCTATGGCTACACCTTC.